This T cell receptor beta chain was obtained from a study of Graves' ophthalmopathy and Graves' hyperthyroidism. Study-wide context: By definition, stable hyperthyroidism involved no ophthalmopathy within 18 months of follow-up.

General study findings and limits: Ophthalmopathy and stable hyperthyroidism were discriminated by a 13-signature model, with over 85% sensitivity and 80% to 84% specificity.

As the template, RNA transcripts were used to amplify TCR beta CDR3 regions. HTBI primers primed a first-round RT-PCR, and a second-round multiplex PCR followed. TCRdb used MiXCR to reprocess the multiplex PCR reads, holding one entry per CDR3 protein. The repertoire holds over a million distinct CDR3 sequences, with approximately 35% as singletons. This CDR3 is built from 13 residues. Germline assignment: CDR1 LNHNV and CDR2 YYDKDF (reference sequence). V was pared by 0 bases and J by 5 bases, with 8 bases between. This clonotype was seen repeatedly, ten times or more. Its antigen is unknown. Eligible hyperthyroidism cases comprised new diagnoses of under 2 months' duration in individuals aged 18 to 65. Orbital computed tomography and thyroid ultrasound, along with TRAb, serum thyroxine and clinical symptoms, underpinned diagnosis.

This receptor was taken from an adult man with Graves' hyperthyroidism. The chain is built from TRBV15 and TRBJ2-7, with a weak D call TRBD2 (5 bases). The sample was peripheral blood or thyroid tissue (not recorded which). The CDR3 loop is CATSRDLGDEQYF. The CDR3 nucleotides are TGTGCCACCAGCAGAGACCTCGGGGACGAGCAGTACTTC.